This is a list of T cell receptor beta chains from one sample in a study of post-analysis software for immune sequencing data. TCRdb re-called the PCR reads through MiXCR, storing one row per CDR3 protein. Of roughly 540,000 distinct CDR3 sequences in the sample, around 34% are singletons; the top ten hold about 5.6%. The sample comprised blood. Receptors were obtained from a girl younger than 18 with multiple sclerosis. Each CDR3 is given with its conserved first and last residue. Each record gives: CDR3 DNA, CDR3 protein, V gene, J gene, D gene, clone size. The D gene is left open where the match is weak. The size field is filled for only some rows; it gives once, few, many or a size class.

DNA: TGTGCCAGCAGTTCAGCGCTGAGCGGGGACAGCACAGATACGCAGTATTTT
CDR3: CASSSALSGDSTDTQYF
V: TRBV6-1
J: TRBJ2-3
D: TRBD2
size: NA

DNA: TGCAGTGCAGAACAACAGGGGTTCACAGATACGCAGTATTTT
CDR3: CSAEQQGFTDTQYF
V: TRBV20-1
J: TRBJ2-3
D: TRBD1
size: NA

DNA: TGCAGTGCTAGATCCTGGGTAGGACAGGGCATAATGAACACTGAAGCTTTCTTT
CDR3: CSARSWVGQGIMNTEAFF
V: TRBV20-1
J: TRBJ1-1
D: TRBD1
size: NA

DNA: TGTGCCAGCAGCGCAGCGGGGGTGTACAATGAGCAGTTCTTC
CDR3: CASSAAGVYNEQFF
V: TRBV7-9
J: TRBJ2-1
D: TRBD2
size: NA

DNA: TGTGCCAGCACCCCTCGGGGACGGGGGGAGACCCAGTACTTC
CDR3: CASTPRGRGETQYF
V: TRBV7-2
J: TRBJ2-5
D: NA
size: NA

DNA: TGCAGTGCTGAGCCCCGAGGGGCTAGCTATGGCTACACCTTC
CDR3: CSAEPRGASYGYTF
V: TRBV20-1
J: TRBJ1-2
D: NA
size: few

DNA: TGTGCCAGCAGCGAGCCCACTACAGGGTGGAAGGGGACCTACGAGCAGTACTTC
CDR3: CASSEPTTGWKGTYEQYF
V: TRBV11-2
J: TRBJ2-7
D: NA
size: NA

DNA: TGTGCCAGCAGCCAAGAAATGGGCAGTTATGGCTACACCTTC
CDR3: CASSQEMGSYGYTF
V: TRBV14
J: TRBJ1-2
D: NA
size: NA

DNA: TGTGCCAGCAGCCCCCGACTAGCGGGGGCCTCCTACGAACAGTACTTC
CDR3: CASSPRLAGASYEQYF
V: TRBV11-2
J: TRBJ2-7
D: TRBD2
size: NA

DNA: TGTGCCAGCAGGGCTGGGTGGGAGTCTAGTAGTCAGTTCTTC
CDR3: CASRAGWESSSQFF
V: TRBV27
J: TRBJ2-1
D: NA
size: NA

DNA: TGCAGTGCCCTCCGAGGGGCTAGCGGGTGGGGGAATGAGCAGTTCTTC
CDR3: CSALRGASGWGNEQFF
V: TRBV20-1
J: TRBJ2-1
D: TRBD2
size: few

DNA: TGTGCCTCGGGCACTAGTCGATACCAAGAGACCCAGTACTTC
CDR3: CASGTSRYQETQYF
V: TRBV7-2
J: TRBJ2-5
D: NA
size: NA

DNA: TGCAGTGCTCGGACTAGCGGGGGCAGCTCCTACAATGAGCAGTTCTTC
CDR3: CSARTSGGSSYNEQFF
V: TRBV20-1
J: TRBJ2-1
D: TRBD2
size: many

DNA: TGTGCCAGCAGCCAGTCGTCGGCAGGGACTTATGGCTACACCTTC
CDR3: CASSQSSAGTYGYTF
V: TRBV5-6
J: TRBJ1-2
D: NA
size: NA

DNA: TGTGCCAGCAGTTTACCTCACGGGACAGGGGGCACTGAAGCTTTCTTT
CDR3: CASSLPHGTGGTEAFF
V: TRBV12-3/TRBV12-4
J: TRBJ1-1
D: TRBD1
size: NA

DNA: TGCAGCGTGGACAGGGGTTGGGAGCAGTTCTTC
CDR3: CSVDRGWEQFF
V: TRBV29-1
J: TRBJ2-1
D: TRBD1
size: few

DNA: TGTGCCAGCAGCCCCAATGAACCTTGGGGGGGGGGCCCAAATGAGCAGTTCTTC
CDR3: CASSPNEPWGGGPNEQFF
V: TRBV3-1
J: TRBJ2-1
D: NA
size: NA

DNA: TGTGCCAGCAGGGGGGACCCCCGGGATACGCAGTATTTT
CDR3: CASRGDPRDTQYF
V: TRBV9
J: TRBJ2-3
D: NA
size: NA

DNA: TGTGCCAGTAGTATCATCGGCAGGGAAGGTACTGAAGCTTTCTTT
CDR3: CASSIIGREGTEAFF
V: TRBV19
J: TRBJ1-1
D: NA
size: NA

DNA: TGCGCCAGCAGCTTGGGTACGGGACAGGGAATAAATTCACCCCTCCACTTT
CDR3: CASSLGTGQGINSPLHF
V: TRBV5-1
J: TRBJ1-6
D: TRBD1
size: NA

DNA: TGTGCCAGCAGCTTAGTGCGCGTCGGGGGCGGGGGTGAAAAACGGTTTTTT
CDR3: CASSLVRVGGGGEKRFF
V: TRBV7-8
J: TRBJ1-4
D: NA
size: NA

DNA: TGTGCCAGCAGTGAAGGGCAGGTTCCTAACTATGGCTACACCTTC
CDR3: CASSEGQVPNYGYTF
V: TRBV25-1
J: TRBJ1-2
D: NA
size: NA

DNA: TGTGCCAGCAGCTTATTTGACAGGAGCTGCACCTTC
CDR3: CASSLFDRSCTF
V: TRBV7-3
J: TRBJ1-2
D: NA
size: NA

DNA: TGTGCCAGCAGCCAACTTGAAGGTGAAGCTTTCTTT
CDR3: CASSQLEGEAFF
V: TRBV12-3/TRBV12-4
J: TRBJ1-1
D: NA
size: NA

DNA: TGTGCCATCACAGAGGGGGCCGCCTACGAGCAGTACTTC
CDR3: CAITEGAAYEQYF
V: TRBV10-3
J: TRBJ2-7
D: TRBD1
size: few

DNA: TGCGCCAGCAGCTTTGGCCCCGGGGGGGTCAAAAACATTCAGTACTTC
CDR3: CASSFGPGGVKNIQYF
V: TRBV5-1
J: TRBJ2-4
D: TRBD2
size: many

DNA: TGTGCCAGCAGTAGTGTCCCCCCCTGGGTGAACACTGAAGCTTTCTTT
CDR3: CASSSVPPWVNTEAFF
V: TRBV6-5
J: TRBJ1-1
D: NA
size: medium-sized

DNA: TGTGCCAGCAGCCAGGTCGGGGGGTTGGGAGAAAAACTGTTTTTT
CDR3: CASSQVGGLGEKLFF
V: TRBV7-2
J: TRBJ1-4
D: NA
size: few

DNA: TGCAGCGTTGGTCTAGCGGGGATTCTTACCGAGGTACAGTTCTTC
CDR3: CSVGLAGILTEVQFF
V: TRBV29-1
J: TRBJ2-1
D: TRBD2
size: NA

DNA: TGCAGCGCCTTCGCCGTAAAAGAGACCCAGTACTTC
CDR3: CSAFAVKETQYF
V: TRBV29-1
J: TRBJ2-5
D: NA
size: few

DNA: TGTGCCAGCAGCGACACTAGCGGGGGGCCCTACGAGCAGTACTTC
CDR3: CASSDTSGGPYEQYF
V: TRBV6-5
J: TRBJ2-7
D: TRBD2
size: NA

DNA: TGTACCAGCGCCCTGATGGGGGAGGAGACCCAGTACTTC
CDR3: CTSALMGEETQYF
V: TRBV6-6
J: TRBJ2-5
D: NA
size: once

DNA: TGTGCCAGCAGCTTAGGCAGGGGTTACCAAGAGACCCAGTACTTC
CDR3: CASSLGRGYQETQYF
V: TRBV7-8
J: TRBJ2-5
D: NA
size: NA

DNA: TGCGCCAGCAGCTCCGGGCCGAACATGAACACTGAAGCTTTCTTT
CDR3: CASSSGPNMNTEAFF
V: TRBV4-1
J: TRBJ1-1
D: NA
size: NA

DNA: TGCAGCGCCCAAGGGAGTACTAACACTGAAGCTTTCTTT
CDR3: CSAQGSTNTEAFF
V: TRBV29-1
J: TRBJ1-1
D: NA
size: NA

DNA: TGTGCCAGCAGTTACTCGACAGGGGGCTCCTACGAGCAGTACTTC
CDR3: CASSYSTGGSYEQYF
V: TRBV6-6
J: TRBJ2-7
D: TRBD1
size: NA

DNA: TGTGCCACCAGCGGACTGTCAGAGCTGGGAGACACTGAAGCTTTCTTT
CDR3: CATSGLSELGDTEAFF
V: TRBV15
J: TRBJ1-1
D: NA
size: NA

DNA: TGTGCCAGCAGCCAGCAATGGGGAGCTGGGGCCAACGTCCTGACTTTC
CDR3: CASSQQWGAGANVLTF
V: TRBV14
J: TRBJ2-6
D: NA
size: NA

DNA: TGCAGTGCTAGAGGGCCAGACACCGAGCAGTACTTC
CDR3: CSARGPDTEQYF
V: TRBV20-1
J: TRBJ2-7
D: NA
size: few

DNA: TGCGCCAGCAGCTTGGGGACTAGCGGGTACTCCTACGAGCAGTACTTC
CDR3: CASSLGTSGYSYEQYF
V: TRBV5-1
J: TRBJ2-7
D: TRBD2
size: few

DNA: TGTGCCAGCAGTCTAAACGGGGGGAGGGTAGATACGCAGTATTTT
CDR3: CASSLNGGRVDTQYF
V: TRBV6-6
J: TRBJ2-3
D: TRBD2
size: few

DNA: TGCGCCAGCAGCCTCGGAGGGGACAATTACGAGCAGTACTTC
CDR3: CASSLGGDNYEQYF
V: TRBV5-1
J: TRBJ2-7
D: NA
size: few

DNA: TGCAGTGCTAGAGTTAGCGGAGAAGAGACCCAGTACTTC
CDR3: CSARVSGEETQYF
V: TRBV20-1
J: TRBJ2-5
D: NA
size: many

DNA: TGTGTCAGCGAGGACACCGGGACAGGGGTCTCCAATGAGCAGTTCTTC
CDR3: CVSEDTGTGVSNEQFF
V: TRBV6-5
J: TRBJ2-1
D: TRBD1
size: NA

DNA: TGCGCCAGCAGCCAAGTAAGACAGGGGAATCAGCCCCAGCATTTT
CDR3: CASSQVRQGNQPQHF
V: TRBV4-1
J: TRBJ1-5
D: TRBD1
size: NA

DNA: TGTGCCAGCAGTCTCGCAGCGGGGCAAGAGACCCAGTACTTC
CDR3: CASSLAAGQETQYF
V: TRBV12-3/TRBV12-4
J: TRBJ2-5
D: TRBD2
size: few

DNA: TGTGCCAGCTCGCCGGGAGGACAGAGAAAAGAGACCCAGTACTTC
CDR3: CASSPGGQRKETQYF
V: TRBV11-2
J: TRBJ2-5
D: NA
size: once

DNA: TGTGCCAGCAGCCCTGGACTAGGCTCCTACAATGAGCAGTTCTTC
CDR3: CASSPGLGSYNEQFF
V: TRBV7-2
J: TRBJ2-1
D: TRBD2
size: few

DNA: TGTGCCAGCAGCTTAAGGACCCAGGCCGGGGAGCTGTTTTTT
CDR3: CASSLRTQAGELFF
V: TRBV7-7
J: TRBJ2-2
D: NA
size: NA

DNA: TGCAGTGCTCAGAGGGGCACTAATGAAAAACTGTTTTTT
CDR3: CSAQRGTNEKLFF
V: TRBV20-1
J: TRBJ1-4
D: NA
size: few

DNA: TGTGCCAGCAGGAGAGGCTCGGACAGGGCCACAGATACGCAGTATTTT
CDR3: CASRRGSDRATDTQYF
V: TRBV6-6
J: TRBJ2-3
D: TRBD1
size: many

DNA: TGTGCCAGCAGTCCGATTAGCGGGGGGGGAGCAGATACGCAGTATTTT
CDR3: CASSPISGGGADTQYF
V: TRBV6-1
J: TRBJ2-3
D: TRBD2
size: few

DNA: TGTGCCAGCAGCTTAACGAGGGCAGGGGGCATGGTCGAGCAGTTCTTC
CDR3: CASSLTRAGGMVEQFF
V: TRBV7-3
J: TRBJ2-1
D: TRBD1
size: few

DNA: TGTGCCAGCAGCTTAGAGTCATGGGGGGAGACCCAGTACTTC
CDR3: CASSLESWGETQYF
V: TRBV11-2
J: TRBJ2-5
D: NA
size: NA